This TCR beta chain was sequenced during a study of PD-1 blockade in classical Hodgkin lymphoma. Overall study: Each patient was given nivolumab 3 mg/kg through a vein every 2 weeks.

As for this clone: The target antigen is unknown.

Following autologous stem cell transplantation, relapse occurred in every patient, and exposure to brentuximab vedotin varied. Study-level points and caveats: Complete responders possessed baseline diversity comparable to newly diagnosed patients. By C4D1 there was a significant rise in CD4+ TCR diversity but not in CD8+ TCR diversity.

This table comes from immunoSEQ multiplex PCR, and its TCRdb copy is limited to in-frame clones, with some not included. The sample holds about 19,000 clones; 70% to 85% are singletons and the top ten take approximately 6%. Sequenced here: peripheral blood mononuclear cells (PBMCs), sampled at baseline. This clonotype was obtained from a human donor with classical Hodgkin lymphoma.

The CDR3 region is CASSRQGGRSYEQYF. The CDR3 nucleotides read TGTGCCAGCAGCAGACAGGGGGGAAGGTCCTACGAGCAGTACTTC. The chain is built from TRBV28 and TRBJ2-7; 9 nucleotides match TRBD1. V was clipped by 6 bases and J by 1 base; unmatched bases: 7. The length of the CDR3 is 15 residues. Germline V gene data show CDR1 as MDHEN and CDR2 as SYDVKM.